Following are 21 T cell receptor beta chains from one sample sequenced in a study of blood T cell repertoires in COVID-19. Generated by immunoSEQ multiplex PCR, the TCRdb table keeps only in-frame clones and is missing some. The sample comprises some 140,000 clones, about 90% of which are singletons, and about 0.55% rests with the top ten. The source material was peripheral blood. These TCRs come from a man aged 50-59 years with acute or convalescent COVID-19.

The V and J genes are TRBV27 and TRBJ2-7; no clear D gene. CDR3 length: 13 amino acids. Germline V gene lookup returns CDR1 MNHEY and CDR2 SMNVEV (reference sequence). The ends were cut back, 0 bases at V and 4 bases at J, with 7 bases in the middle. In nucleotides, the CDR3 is TGTGCCAGCAGTTTATCTCTCGGGTACGAGCAGTACTTC. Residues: CASSLSLGYEQYF.

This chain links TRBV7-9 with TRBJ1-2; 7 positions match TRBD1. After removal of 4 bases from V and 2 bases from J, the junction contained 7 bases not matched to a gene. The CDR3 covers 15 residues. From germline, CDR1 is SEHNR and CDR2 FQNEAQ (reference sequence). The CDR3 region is CASSYLDRRNYGYTF. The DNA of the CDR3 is TGTGCCAGCAGCTACCTGGACAGGCGAAACTATGGCTACACCTTC.

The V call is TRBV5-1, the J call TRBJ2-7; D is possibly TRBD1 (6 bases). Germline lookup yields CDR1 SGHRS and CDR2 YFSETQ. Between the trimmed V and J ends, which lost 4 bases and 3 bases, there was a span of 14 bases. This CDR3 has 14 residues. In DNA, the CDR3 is TGCGCCAGCAGCGTGGGAGTAGGGGGCTACGAGCAGTACTTC. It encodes CASSVGVGGYEQYF.

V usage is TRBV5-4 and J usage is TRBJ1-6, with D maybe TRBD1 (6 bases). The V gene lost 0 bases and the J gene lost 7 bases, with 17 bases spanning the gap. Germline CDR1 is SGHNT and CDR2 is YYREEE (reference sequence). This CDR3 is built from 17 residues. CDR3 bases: TGTGCCAGCAGCTTGGTCCGGGGGGCTAATCTCAATTCACCCCTCCACTTT. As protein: CASSLVRGANLNSPLHF.

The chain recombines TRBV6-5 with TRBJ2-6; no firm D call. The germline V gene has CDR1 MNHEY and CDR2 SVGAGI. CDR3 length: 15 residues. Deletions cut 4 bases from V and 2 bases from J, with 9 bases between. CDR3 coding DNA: TGTGCCAGCAGTTCGAGATTCGCTGGGGCCAACGTCCTGACTTTC. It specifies CASSSRFAGANVLTF.

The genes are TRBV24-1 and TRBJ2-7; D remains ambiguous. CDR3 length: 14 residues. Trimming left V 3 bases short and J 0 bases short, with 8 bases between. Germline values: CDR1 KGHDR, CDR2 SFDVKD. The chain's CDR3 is CATSDMSDSYEQYF. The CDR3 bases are TGTGCCACCAGTGATATGTCAGACTCCTACGAGCAGTACTTC.

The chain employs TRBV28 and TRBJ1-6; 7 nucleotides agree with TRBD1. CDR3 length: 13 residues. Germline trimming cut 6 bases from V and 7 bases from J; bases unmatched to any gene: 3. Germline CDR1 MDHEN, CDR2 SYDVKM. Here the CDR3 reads CASSGQANSPLHF. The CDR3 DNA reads TGTGCCAGCAGCGGACAGGCGAATTCACCCCTCCACTTT.

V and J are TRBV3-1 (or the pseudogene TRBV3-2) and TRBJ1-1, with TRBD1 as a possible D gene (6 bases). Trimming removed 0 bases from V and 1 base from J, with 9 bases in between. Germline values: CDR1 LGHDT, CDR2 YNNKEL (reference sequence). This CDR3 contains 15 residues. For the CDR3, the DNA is TGTGCCAGCAGCCAAGAGCAACAGGGGAACACTGAAGCTTTCTTT. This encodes CASSQEQQGNTEAFF.

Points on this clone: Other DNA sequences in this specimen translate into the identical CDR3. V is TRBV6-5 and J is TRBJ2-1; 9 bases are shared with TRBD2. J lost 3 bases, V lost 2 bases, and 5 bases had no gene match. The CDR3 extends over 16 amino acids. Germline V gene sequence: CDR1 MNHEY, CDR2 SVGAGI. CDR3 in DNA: TGTGCCAGCAGTTACAAAGGGACTAGCAGCTACAATGAGCAGTTCTTC. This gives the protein CASSYKGTSSYNEQFF.

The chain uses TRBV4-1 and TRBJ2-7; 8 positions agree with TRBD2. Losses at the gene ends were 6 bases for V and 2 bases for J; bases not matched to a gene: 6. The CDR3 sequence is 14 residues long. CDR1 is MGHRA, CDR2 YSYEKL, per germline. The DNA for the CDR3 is TGCGCCAGCAGGCAGGCGGGAGGAGCCTACGAGCAGTACTTC. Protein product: CASRQAGGAYEQYF.

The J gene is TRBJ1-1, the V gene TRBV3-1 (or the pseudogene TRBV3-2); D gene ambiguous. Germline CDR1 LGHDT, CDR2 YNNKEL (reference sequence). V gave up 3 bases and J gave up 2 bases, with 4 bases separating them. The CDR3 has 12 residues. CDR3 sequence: CASSHRNTEAFF. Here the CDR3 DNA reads TGTGCCAGCAGCCATAGAAACACTGAAGCTTTCTTT.

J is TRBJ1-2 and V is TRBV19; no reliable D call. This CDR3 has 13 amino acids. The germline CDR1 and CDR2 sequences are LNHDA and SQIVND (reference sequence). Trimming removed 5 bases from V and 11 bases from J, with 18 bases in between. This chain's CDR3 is CASSPTFPRLYTF. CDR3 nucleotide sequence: TGTGCCAGTAGTCCGACTTTCCCCAGACTATACACCTTC.

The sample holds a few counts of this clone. DNA of the CDR3: TGTGCCAGCAGCTACAAAACAGGGATATCAGCTTTCTTT. This codes for CASSYKTGISAFF. This chain links TRBV3-1 (or the pseudogene TRBV3-2) with TRBJ1-1; D might be TRBD1 (6 bases). This CDR3 has 13 residues. Trimming cost V 5 bases and J 10 bases, with 17 bases left between them. The germline CDR1 and CDR2 sequences are LGHDT and YNNKEL (reference sequence).

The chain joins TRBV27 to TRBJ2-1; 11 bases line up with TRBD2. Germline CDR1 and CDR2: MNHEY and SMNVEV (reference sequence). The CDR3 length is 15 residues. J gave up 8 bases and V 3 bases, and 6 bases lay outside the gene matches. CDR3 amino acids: CASSFLAGGRYEQFF. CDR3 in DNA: TGTGCCAGCAGTTTTCTAGCGGGGGGTCGATATGAGCAGTTCTTC.

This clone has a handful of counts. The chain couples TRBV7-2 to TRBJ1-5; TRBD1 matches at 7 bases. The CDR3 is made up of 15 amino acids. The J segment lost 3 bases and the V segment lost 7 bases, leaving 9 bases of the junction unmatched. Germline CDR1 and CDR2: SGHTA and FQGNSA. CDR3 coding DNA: TGTGCCAGCACCCAATCGGGACAGACCAATCAGCCCCAGCATTTT. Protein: CASTQSGQTNQPQHF.

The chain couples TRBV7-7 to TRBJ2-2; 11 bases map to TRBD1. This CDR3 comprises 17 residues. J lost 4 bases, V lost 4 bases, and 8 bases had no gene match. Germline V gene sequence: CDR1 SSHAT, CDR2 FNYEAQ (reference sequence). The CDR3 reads CASSSHGQGATTGELFF. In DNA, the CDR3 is TGTGCCAGCAGCTCACACGGACAGGGGGCGACCACCGGGGAGCTGTTTTTT.

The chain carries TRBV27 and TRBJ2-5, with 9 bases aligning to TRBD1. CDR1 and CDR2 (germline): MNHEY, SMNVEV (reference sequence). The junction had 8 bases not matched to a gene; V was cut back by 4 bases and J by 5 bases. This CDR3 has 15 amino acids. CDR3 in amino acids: CASSSHRGQGETQYF. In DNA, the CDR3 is TGTGCCAGCAGTTCCCACAGGGGGCAGGGGGAGACCCAGTACTTC.

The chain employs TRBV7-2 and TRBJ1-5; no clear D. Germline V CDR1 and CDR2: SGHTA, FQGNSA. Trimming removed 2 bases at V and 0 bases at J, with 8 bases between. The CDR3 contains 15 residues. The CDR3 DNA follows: TGTGCCAGCAGCTTATTCGTGTCTAGCAATCAGCCCCAGCATTTT. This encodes CASSLFVSSNQPQHF.

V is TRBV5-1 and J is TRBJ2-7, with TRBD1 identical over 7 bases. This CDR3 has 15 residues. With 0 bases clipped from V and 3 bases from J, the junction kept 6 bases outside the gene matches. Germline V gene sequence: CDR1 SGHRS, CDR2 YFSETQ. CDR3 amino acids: CASSLDGTALYEQYF. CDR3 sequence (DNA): TGCGCCAGCAGCTTGGATGGGACAGCGCTCTACGAGCAGTACTTC.

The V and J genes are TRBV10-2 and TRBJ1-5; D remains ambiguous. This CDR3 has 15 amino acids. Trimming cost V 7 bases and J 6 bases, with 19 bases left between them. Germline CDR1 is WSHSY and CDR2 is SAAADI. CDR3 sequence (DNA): TGCGCCAGCAACCCTGGCAGGCTCATAGGTCAGCCCCAGCATTTT. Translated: CASNPGRLIGQPQHF.

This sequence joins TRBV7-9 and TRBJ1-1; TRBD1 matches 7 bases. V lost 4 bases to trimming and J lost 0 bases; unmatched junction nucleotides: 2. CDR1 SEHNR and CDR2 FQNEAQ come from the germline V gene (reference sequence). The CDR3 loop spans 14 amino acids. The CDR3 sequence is CASSSQGVNTEAFF. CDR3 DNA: TGTGCCAGCAGCTCCCAGGGGGTGAACACTGAAGCTTTCTTT. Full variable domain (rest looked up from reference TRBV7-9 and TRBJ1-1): DTGVSQNPRHKITKRGQNVTFRCDPISEHNRLYWYRQTLGQGPEFLTYFQNEAQLEKSRLLSDRFSAERPKGSFSTLEIQRTEQGDSAMYLCASSSQGVNTEAFFGQGTRLTVV.